Sequencing of this T cell receptor beta chain was carried out in a study of control samples from healthy donors and cancer patients. Clones were read by immunoSEQ multiplex PCR, and TCRdb kept only the in-frame ones, dropping some. This table holds about 160,000 clones, 85% to 90% found once. As regards this clone: Other DNA sequences of this sample code for an identical CDR3.

Trimming removed 6 bases at V and 5 bases at J, with 7 bases between. The CDR3 totals 12 residues. Per the germline V gene, CDR1 is LNHDA and CDR2 is SQIVND (reference sequence). The sequencing sample was made of blood. The clonotype comes from a man aged 25-45 years in good health. This rearrangement joins TRBV19 to TRBJ2-2, with D perhaps matching TRBD1 (6 bases). CDR3 amino acids: CASRTGTGELFF. For the CDR3, the DNA is TGTGCCAGTAGGACAGGAACCGGGGAGCTGTTTTTT.